This TCR beta chain derives from a study of blood T cells in healthy people across ages. The study's findings and limits: What prevented conclusive comparison of naive and antigen-experienced cells was that PBMCs were unsorted. Per million T cells, TCR beta diversity dropped roughly linearly as age increased. Naive T cell percentage by flow cytometry tracked strongly with beta diversity.

As to this clonotype: Its target is not known.

Then a second PCR, running roughly 6 to 11 cycles, was carried out with a sample-barcoded 5' primer and a J-beta primer mix. Sequencing recovered at least 2.5 million CDR3-containing paired-end reads from each sample. Using its own MiXCR run on the 5' RACE reads, TCRdb lists one record per CDR3 protein. The sample has over 500,000 distinct CDR3 sequences; about 51% are singletons. Germline V gene sequence: CDR1 KGHSH, CDR2 LQKENI. This CDR3 spans 14 amino acids. V lost 1 base, J lost 3 bases, and 9 bases lay in between. This clonotype was sampled from an elderly woman in good health. Sequences were obtained from blood. The chain employs TRBV18 and TRBJ2-5, with D tentatively TRBD2 (6 bases). CDR3 sequence (DNA): TGTGCCAGCTCACCACAGTCGGGAGAAGAGACCCAGTACTTC. Protein product: CASSPQSGEETQYF. The full variable domain, rest sourced from reference TRBV18 and TRBJ2-5, is NAGVMQNPRHLVRRRGQEARLRCSPMKGHSHVYWYRQLPEEGLKFMVYLQKENIIDESGMPKERFSAEFPKEGPSILRIQQVVRGDSAAYFCASSPQSGEETQYFGPGTRLLVL.